These T cell receptor beta chains were read from a single sample in a study of blood T cell repertoires in COVID-19. Clones were read by immunoSEQ multiplex PCR, and TCRdb kept only the in-frame ones, dropping some. The sample contains 170,000 or so clones, nearly 80% of which appear only once. The sequencing input was peripheral blood. Source of these receptors: a woman in her seventies with acute or convalescent COVID-19. The CDR3 runs from the conserved cysteine through the conserved F or W. Size values are once, few and many counts, or a class for expanded clones, and some rows have none.

clone size: .; V gene: TRBV30; J gene: TRBJ2-3; CDR3 protein: CAWTSGSTDTQYF
clone size: .; V gene: TRBV2; J gene: TRBJ2-7; CDR3 protein: CASSGSGRISEQYF
clone size: .; V gene: TRBV29-1; J gene: TRBJ2-1; CDR3 protein: CSITSGSSSEQFF
clone size: .; V gene: TRBV5-4; J gene: TRBJ2-2; CDR3 protein: CASSLGLDRTGELFF
clone size: .; V gene: TRBV2; J gene: TRBJ1-1; CDR3 protein: CASSRHNPEAFF
clone size: once; V gene: TRBV2; J gene: TRBJ1-2; CDR3 protein: CASSRFQGYGYTF
clone size: once; V gene: TRBV6-1; J gene: TRBJ1-6; CDR3 protein: CASSESLRLPSPLHF
clone size: .; V gene: TRBV28; J gene: TRBJ2-7; CDR3 protein: CASSTPRSTYEQYF
clone size: .; V gene: TRBV18; J gene: TRBJ1-2; CDR3 protein: CASSPPPDSPTREAGYTF
clone size: .; V gene: TRBV25-1; J gene: TRBJ1-5; CDR3 protein: CASSDHRTPNQPQHF
clone size: .; V gene: TRBV4-2; J gene: TRBJ2-3; CDR3 protein: CASSLSTDRDTQYF
clone size: few; V gene: TRBV30; J gene: TRBJ2-3; CDR3 protein: CAWSAGGITSTDTQYF
clone size: many; V gene: TRBV6-6; J gene: TRBJ2-7; CDR3 protein: CASSSGRAGEQYF
clone size: .; V gene: TRBV7-9; J gene: TRBJ1-1; CDR3 protein: CASSRGGVNTEAFF
clone size: once; V gene: TRBV7-2; J gene: TRBJ1-2; CDR3 protein: CASSPTAGLLLPANYGYTF
clone size: .; V gene: TRBV2; J gene: TRBJ1-1; CDR3 protein: CASSVRGRDTEAFF
clone size: .; V gene: TRBV29-1; J gene: TRBJ1-1; CDR3 protein: CSVETVNTEAFF
clone size: .; V gene: TRBV27; J gene: TRBJ1-1; CDR3 protein: CASFAGRNTEAFF
clone size: .; V gene: TRBV27; J gene: TRBJ1-5; CDR3 protein: CASSPLGQLSYSNQPQHF
clone size: .; V gene: TRBV18; J gene: TRBJ1-6; CDR3 protein: CASSPSSGGDNSPLHF
clone size: .; V gene: TRBV19; J gene: TRBJ1-3; CDR3 protein: CASSIPGAGNTIYF
clone size: .; V gene: TRBV9; J gene: TRBJ2-5; CDR3 protein: CASSVNPGGRETQYF
clone size: .; V gene: TRBV29-1; J gene: TRBJ2-7; CDR3 protein: CSVVDRSYEQYF
clone size: .; V gene: TRBV24-1; J gene: TRBJ1-1; CDR3 protein: CATRPNRGLGTEAFF
clone size: few; V gene: TRBV25-1; J gene: TRBJ2-7; CDR3 protein: CASSSLGGDEQYF
clone size: .; V gene: TRBV5-1; J gene: TRBJ1-4; CDR3 protein: CASSSGTRNEKLFF
clone size: .; V gene: TRBV7-2; J gene: TRBJ1-5; CDR3 protein: CASSLVGGAGQPQHF
clone size: few; V gene: TRBV2; J gene: TRBJ2-2; CDR3 protein: CASIGGRAELTTGELFF
clone size: .; V gene: TRBV10-2; J gene: TRBJ2-2; CDR3 protein: CASSVSPGQGTGELFF
clone size: .; V gene: TRBV4-2; J gene: TRBJ1-1; CDR3 protein: CASSQGEAGAARGTEAFF
clone size: once; V gene: TRBV4-2; J gene: TRBJ1-3; CDR3 protein: CASSQDNRMYAGNTIYF
clone size: .; V gene: TRBV19; J gene: TRBJ2-6; CDR3 protein: CASSIGAGANVLTF
clone size: few; V gene: TRBV7-3; J gene: TRBJ2-1; CDR3 protein: CASSLTGRVGTSSYNEQFF
clone size: once; V gene: TRBV12-3/TRBV12-4; J gene: TRBJ2-7; CDR3 protein: CASSDIVPEQYF
clone size: .; V gene: TRBV2; J gene: TRBJ1-5; CDR3 protein: CASRDGTGKNQPQHF
clone size: .; V gene: TRBV5-1; J gene: TRBJ1-1; CDR3 protein: CASSATGGTNTEAFF
clone size: once; V gene: TRBV7-6; J gene: TRBJ2-2; CDR3 protein: CASSLASVGASNTGELFF
clone size: .; V gene: TRBV12-3/TRBV12-4; J gene: TRBJ2-1; CDR3 protein: CASSSSRVGPQFF
clone size: .; V gene: TRBV4-1; J gene: TRBJ2-7; CDR3 protein: CASSQPGTASSYEQYF
clone size: .; V gene: TRBV30; J gene: TRBJ1-4; CDR3 protein: CARIPGGEKLFF
clone size: .; V gene: TRBV29-1; J gene: TRBJ1-2; CDR3 protein: CSVEYPGNGYTF
clone size: .; V gene: TRBV5-5; J gene: TRBJ1-5; CDR3 protein: CASSWGQGIDQPQHF
clone size: .; V gene: TRBV10-1; J gene: TRBJ2-3; CDR3 protein: CASSDTGGTSGRMDTQYF
clone size: .; V gene: TRBV7-2; J gene: TRBJ1-1; CDR3 protein: CASSAQGRNTEAFF
clone size: few; V gene: TRBV19; J gene: TRBJ2-6; CDR3 protein: CASSTGGANVLTF
clone size: .; V gene: TRBV10-3; J gene: TRBJ1-1; CDR3 protein: CAINNHRENTEAFF
clone size: .; V gene: TRBV6-6; J gene: TRBJ2-1; CDR3 protein: CASSYSSNEQFF
clone size: .; V gene: TRBV30; J gene: TRBJ1-2; CDR3 protein: CAWSAGGGYTF
clone size: .; V gene: TRBV6-5; J gene: TRBJ2-1; CDR3 protein: CASRRDRDTYNEQFF
clone size: .; V gene: TRBV19; J gene: TRBJ2-7; CDR3 protein: CASSRGGIGREQYF